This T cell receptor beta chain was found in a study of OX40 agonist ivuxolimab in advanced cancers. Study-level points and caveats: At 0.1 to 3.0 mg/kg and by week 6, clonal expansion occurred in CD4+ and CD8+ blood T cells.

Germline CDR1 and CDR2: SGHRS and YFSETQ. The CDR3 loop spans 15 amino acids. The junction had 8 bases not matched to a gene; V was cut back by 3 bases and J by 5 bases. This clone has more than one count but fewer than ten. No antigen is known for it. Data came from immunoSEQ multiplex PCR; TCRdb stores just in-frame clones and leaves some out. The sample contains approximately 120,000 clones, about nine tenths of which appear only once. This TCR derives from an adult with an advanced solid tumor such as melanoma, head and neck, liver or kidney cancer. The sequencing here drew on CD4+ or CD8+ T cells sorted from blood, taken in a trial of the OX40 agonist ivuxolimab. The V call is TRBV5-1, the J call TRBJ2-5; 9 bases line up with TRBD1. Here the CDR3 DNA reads TGCGCCAGCAGCTCGGAGGGGACAGGGAGGGAGACCCAGTACTTC. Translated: CASSSEGTGRETQYF. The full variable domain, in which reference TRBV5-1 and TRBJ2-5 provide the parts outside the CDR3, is KAGVTQTPRYLIKTRGQQVTLSCSPISGHRSVSWYQQTPGQGLQFLFEYFSETQRNKGNFPGRFSGRQFSNSRSEMNVSTLELGDSALYLCASSSEGTGRETQYFGPGTRLLVL.